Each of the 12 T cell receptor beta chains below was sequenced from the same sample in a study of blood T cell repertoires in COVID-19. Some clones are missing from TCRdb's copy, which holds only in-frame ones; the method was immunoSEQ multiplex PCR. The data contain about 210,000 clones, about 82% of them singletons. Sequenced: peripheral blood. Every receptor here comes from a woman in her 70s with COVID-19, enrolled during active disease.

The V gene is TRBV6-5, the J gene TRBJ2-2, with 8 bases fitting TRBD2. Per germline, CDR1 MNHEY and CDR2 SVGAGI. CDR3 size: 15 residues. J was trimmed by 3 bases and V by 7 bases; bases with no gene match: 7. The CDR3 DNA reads TGTGCCAGCAATCCTCGGGGGGGGGACACCGGGGAGCTGTTTTTT. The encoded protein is CASNPRGGDTGELFF.

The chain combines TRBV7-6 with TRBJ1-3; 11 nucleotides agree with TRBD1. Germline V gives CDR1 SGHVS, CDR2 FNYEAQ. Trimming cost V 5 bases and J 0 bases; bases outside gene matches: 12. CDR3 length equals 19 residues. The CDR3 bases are TGTGCCAGCAGCACTAAAGGTCCGGGACAGGGGGGCTCTGGAAACACCATATATTTT. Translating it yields CASSTKGPGQGGSGNTIYF.

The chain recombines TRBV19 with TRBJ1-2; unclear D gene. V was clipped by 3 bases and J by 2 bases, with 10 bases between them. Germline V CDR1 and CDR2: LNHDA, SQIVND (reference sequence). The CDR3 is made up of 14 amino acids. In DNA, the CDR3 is TGTGCCAGTAGTATTCGGGCTAGCAACTATGGCTACACCTTC. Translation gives CASSIRASNYGYTF.

The CDR3 coding sequence is TGTGCCAGCAGTTTAAGGGGCGGGGGGCCTGAAGCTTTCTTT. Translation: CASSLRGGGPEAFF. V is TRBV27 and J is TRBJ1-1; possibly TRBD1 for D (6 bases). The CDR3 consists of 14 residues. Trimming took off 2 bases at V and 6 bases at J, with 13 bases between the two ends. Germline CDR1 is MNHEY and CDR2 is SMNVEV (reference sequence).

The CDR3 spells CASSPSSGRSRGGFFYNEQFF. The CDR3 nucleotides are TGTGCCAGCAGCCCCTCTAGCGGGAGATCCCGGGGGGGATTTTTCTACAATGAGCAGTTCTTC. The chain is built from TRBV9 and TRBJ2-1, with 10 positions matching TRBD2. The V segment lost 4 bases and the J segment 3 bases; nucleotides outside the gene matches: 22. This CDR3 contains 21 residues. The germline V gene has CDR1 SGDLS and CDR2 YYNGEE.

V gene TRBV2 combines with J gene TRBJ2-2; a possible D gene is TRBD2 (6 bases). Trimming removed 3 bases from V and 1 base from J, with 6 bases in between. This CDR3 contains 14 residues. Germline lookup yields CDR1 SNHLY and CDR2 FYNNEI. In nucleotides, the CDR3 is TGTGCCAGCAGTGACGGGGGGAACACCGGGGAGCTGTTTTTT. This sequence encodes CASSDGGNTGELFF.

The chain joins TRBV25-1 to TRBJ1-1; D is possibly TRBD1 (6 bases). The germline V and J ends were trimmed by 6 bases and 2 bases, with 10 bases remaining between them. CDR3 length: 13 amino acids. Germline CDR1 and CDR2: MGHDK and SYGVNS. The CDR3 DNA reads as TGTGCCAGCAGGCAGGACAGTAACACTGAAGCTTTCTTT. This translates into CASRQDSNTEAFF. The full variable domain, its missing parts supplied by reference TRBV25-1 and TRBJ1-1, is EADIYQTPRYLVIGTGKKITLECSQTMGHDKMYWYQQDPGMELHLIHYSYGVNSTEKGDLSSESTVSRIRTEHFPLTLESARPSHTSQYLCASRQDSNTEAFFGQGTRLTVV.

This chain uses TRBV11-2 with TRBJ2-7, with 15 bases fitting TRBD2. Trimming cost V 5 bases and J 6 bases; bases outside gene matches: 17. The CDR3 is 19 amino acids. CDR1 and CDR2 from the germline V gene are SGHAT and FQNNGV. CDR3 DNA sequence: TGTGCCAGCAGCCCCGACTGGGGGACTAGCGGGAGGAAGACGTTCGAGCAGTACTTC. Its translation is CASSPDWGTSGRKTFEQYF.

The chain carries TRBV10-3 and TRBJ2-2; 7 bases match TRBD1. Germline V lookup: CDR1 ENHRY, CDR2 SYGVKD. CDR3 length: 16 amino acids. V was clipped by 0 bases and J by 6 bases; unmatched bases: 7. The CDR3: CAISESPDRTAGELFF. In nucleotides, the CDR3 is TGTGCCATCAGTGAGTCTCCGGACAGGACGGCCGGGGAGCTGTTTTTT.

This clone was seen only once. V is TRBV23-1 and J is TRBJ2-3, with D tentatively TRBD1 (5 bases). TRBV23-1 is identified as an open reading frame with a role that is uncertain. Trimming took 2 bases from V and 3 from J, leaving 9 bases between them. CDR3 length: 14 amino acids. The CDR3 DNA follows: TGCGCCAGCAGTCAACCCCGACAGACAGATACGCAGTATTTT. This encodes CASSQPRQTDTQYF.

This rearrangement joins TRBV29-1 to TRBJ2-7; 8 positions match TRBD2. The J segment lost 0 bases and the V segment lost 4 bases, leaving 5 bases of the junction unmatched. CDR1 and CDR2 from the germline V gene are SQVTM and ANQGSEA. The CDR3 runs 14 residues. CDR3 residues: CSVALAGSSYEQYF. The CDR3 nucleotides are TGCAGCGTTGCGTTAGCGGGAAGCTCCTACGAGCAGTACTTC.

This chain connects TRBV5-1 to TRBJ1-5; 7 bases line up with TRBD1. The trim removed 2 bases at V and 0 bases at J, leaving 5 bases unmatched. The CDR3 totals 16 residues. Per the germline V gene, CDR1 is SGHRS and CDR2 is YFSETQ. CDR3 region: CASSFGGQYSNQPQHF. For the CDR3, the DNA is TGCGCCAGCAGCTTTGGGGGACAGTATAGCAATCAGCCCCAGCATTTT.